This entry lists 26 T cell receptor beta chains sequenced from one sample in a study of blood T cell repertoires in COVID-19. Clones were sequenced by immunoSEQ multiplex PCR, and TCRdb holds only the in-frame ones, with some missing. The sample records about 220,000 clones, approximately 83% being singletons. Material: peripheral blood. These TCRs come from a woman in her twenties or thirties who had recovered from COVID-19.

The chain uses TRBV6-4 and TRBJ1-2; D possibly corresponds to TRBD1 (5 bases). The length of the CDR3 is 14 residues. Per germline, CDR1 MRHNA and CDR2 SNTAGT. V dropped 3 bases and J dropped 8 bases, with 16 bases sitting between them. The CDR3 DNA follows: TGTGCCAGCAGTGAAACCCAGGGAGGATACGGCTACACCTTC. As protein: CASSETQGGYGYTF.

The chain uses TRBV5-1 and TRBJ2-1; 7 bases are shared with TRBD2. Germline lookup yields CDR1 SGHRS and CDR2 YFSETQ. CDR3 size: 17 residues. J was trimmed by 8 bases and V by 0 bases; bases with no gene match: 14. CDR3 in DNA: TGCGCCAGCAGCTTGGTATATAGGGACTACCCCTTTGATGAGCAGTTCTTC. Its translation: CASSLVYRDYPFDEQFF.

Only one count was recorded for this clone. V and J are TRBV7-2 and TRBJ2-5; 9 bases line up with TRBD2. Germline CDR1 is SGHTA and CDR2 is FQGNSA. Trimming took 4 bases from V and 5 from J; bases not matched to a gene: 8. The CDR3 contains 15 residues. The CDR3 nucleotides are TGTGCCAGCAGCTACTTTCAGAGCGGGAGGGAGACCCAGTACTTC. Its protein is CASSYFQSGRETQYF.

The chain links TRBV27 to TRBJ2-5; D might be TRBD1 (6 bases). Trimming removed 6 bases at V and 5 bases at J, with 13 bases between. Germline V gene lookup returns CDR1 MNHEY and CDR2 SMNVEV (reference sequence). The CDR3 is 13 residues long. CDR3 bases: TGTGCCAGCAGCTCAGGGGCGCGGGAGACCCAGTACTTC. Translating gives CASSSGARETQYF.

This clone was recorded once. Within the sample, other DNA sequences also encode this same CDR3. The rearrangement joins TRBV7-9 to TRBJ1-1; D gene unclear. There are 12 residues in the CDR3. Germline values: CDR1 SEHNR, CDR2 FQNEAQ (reference sequence). V was trimmed by 5 bases and J by 1 base, leaving 5 bases between them. The CDR3 DNA sequence: TGTGCCAGCAGCCCGCGGAACACTGAAGCTTTCTTT. Protein sequence: CASSPRNTEAFF.

This clone was recorded only once. The chain uses TRBV13 and TRBJ2-3; D possibly corresponds to TRBD2 (5 bases). CDR1 PRHDT and CDR2 FYEKMQ come from the germline V gene (reference sequence). Trimming pared 9 bases from V and 0 bases from J, leaving 7 bases between. This CDR3 is 12 amino acids long. The CDR3 region has the DNA TGTGCCAGTCGGACTAGCACAGATACGCAGTATTTT. This sequence encodes CASRTSTDTQYF.

The V gene is TRBV5-1, the J gene TRBJ1-1; no clear D. Germline CDR1 reads SGHRS; CDR2 reads YFSETQ. The V end was cut by 2 bases, the J end by 3 bases, with 11 bases between. The CDR3 runs to 14 residues. The DNA of the CDR3 is TGCGCCAGCAGCTTTCAGGATTCTTACACTGAAGCTTTCTTT. It codes for CASSFQDSYTEAFF.

The chain has TRBV7-8 and TRBJ2-7; D may be TRBD2 (6 bases). Trimming took 5 bases from V and 1 from J, leaving 18 bases between them. CDR3 size: 16 residues. The germline CDR1 and CDR2 sequences are SGHVS and FQNEAQ. The DNA for the CDR3 is TGTGCCAGCAGCCACGGGACTGCGGACTTTTCCTACGAGCAGTACTTC. This translates into CASSHGTADFSYEQYF.

The rearrangement uses TRBV10-1 and TRBJ2-7; 10 bases agree with TRBD2. With 4 bases clipped from V and 6 bases from J, the junction kept 3 bases outside the gene matches. From germline, CDR1 is WNHNN and CDR2 SYGVQD (reference sequence). This CDR3 contains 13 residues. CDR3 DNA sequence: TGCGCCAGCAGTGCTAGCGGGAGTGGCGAGCAGTACTTC. Its protein product is CASSASGSGEQYF.

This chain joins TRBV24-1 and TRBJ2-3; TRBD2 matches at 8 bases. The CDR3 spans 16 residues. The germline CDR1 and CDR2 sequences are KGHDR and SFDVKD. V was pared by 5 bases and J by 2 bases, with 8 bases of the junction left unmatched. CDR3 region: CATSAQKRGFTDTQYF. CDR3 nucleotide sequence: TGTGCCACCAGTGCCCAAAAGCGGGGGTTCACAGATACGCAGTATTTT.

The chain couples TRBV3-1 (or the pseudogene TRBV3-2) to TRBJ2-7, with 7 nucleotides matching TRBD2. The CDR3 consists of 16 residues. The trim removed 4 bases at V and 0 bases at J, leaving 9 bases unmatched. From germline, CDR1 is LGHDT and CDR2 YNNKEL (reference sequence). The DNA for the CDR3 is TGTGCCAGCAGCCCTCAACTAGCGATGAGCTCCTACGAGCAGTACTTC. Encoded protein: CASSPQLAMSSYEQYF.

This chain uses TRBV7-3 with TRBJ2-2, with D hard to call. CDR1 and CDR2 (germline): SGHTA, FQGTGA. V was clipped by 1 base and J by 7 bases, with 7 bases between them. This CDR3 spans 13 amino acids. The CDR3 DNA is TGTGCCAGCAGCTTAAGTCGTGTCGGGGAGCTGTTTTTT. It yields the protein CASSLSRVGELFF.

The J gene is TRBJ2-3, the V gene TRBV27; 8 nucleotides match TRBD2. Germline CDR1 MNHEY, CDR2 SMNVEV (reference sequence). Losses at the gene ends were 6 bases for V and 6 bases for J; bases not matched to a gene: 8. The CDR3 runs 14 residues. For the CDR3, the DNA is TGTGCCAGCAGGGGACTAGGGGAGGGGGATACGCAGTATTTT. Its translation is CASRGLGEGDTQYF.

The chain uses TRBV19 and TRBJ1-4; D uncertain. Trimming pared 1 base from V and 7 bases from J, leaving 7 bases between. The V gene's germline CDR1 is LNHDA and CDR2 SQIVND (reference sequence). This CDR3 has 13 residues. CDR3 amino acids: CASSIGGIEKLFF. CDR3 sequence (DNA): TGTGCCAGTAGTATAGGAGGGATTGAAAAACTGTTTTTT. Combining the CDR3 with reference TRBV19 and TRBJ1-4 gives the whole variable domain DGGITQSPKYLFRKEGQNVTLSCEQNLNHDAMYWYRQDPGQGLRLIYYSQIVNDFQKGDIAEGYSVSREKKESFPLTVTSAQKNPTAFYLCASSIGGIEKLFFGSGTQLSVL.

V is TRBV9 and J is TRBJ2-7; 7 bases align to TRBD1. This CDR3 comprises 16 residues. Germline assignment: CDR1 SGDLS and CDR2 YYNGEE. With 4 bases clipped from V and 0 bases from J, the junction kept 10 bases outside the gene matches. The CDR3 is CASSPQGQTLSYEQYF. DNA of the CDR3: TGTGCCAGCAGCCCCCAGGGACAGACCCTCTCCTACGAGCAGTACTTC.

This clone was observed a single time. The V and J genes are TRBV19 and TRBJ1-2, with 7 bases fitting TRBD1. CDR1 is LNHDA, CDR2 SQIVND, per germline (reference sequence). This CDR3 region has 16 residues. With 7 bases clipped from V and 4 bases from J, the junction kept 15 bases outside the gene matches. DNA for the CDR3: TGTGCCAGTAAGAACAGGGGTATTGGGGCGCTCTATGGCTACACCTTC. Translation gives CASKNRGIGALYGYTF.

This clone was detected a few times. This chain uses TRBV11-2 with TRBJ2-7; 9 bases align to TRBD1. There are 16 residues in the CDR3. V trimming: 1 base; J trimming: 2 bases; junction bases outside the gene matches: 6. Per the germline V gene, CDR1 is SGHAT and CDR2 is FQNNGV. The CDR3 coding sequence is TGTGCCAGCAGCTTAGGGGCTCGGACAGGGGCCTACGAGCAGTACTTC. Translated, it gives CASSLGARTGAYEQYF.

This clone was detected only once. This chain links TRBV28 with TRBJ2-3; possibly TRBD1 for D (5 bases). This CDR3 has 13 amino acids. V lost 3 bases, J lost 3 bases, and 7 bases lay in between. The germline V gene has CDR1 MDHEN and CDR2 SYDVKM. CDR3 sequence: CASSFQGTDTQYF. As DNA, the CDR3 is TGTGCCAGCAGTTTCCAGGGTACAGATACGCAGTATTTT.

This clone was seen just once. This chain uses TRBV7-9 with TRBJ2-1; 8 positions match TRBD2. There are 10 residues in the CDR3. After removal of 8 bases from V and 16 bases from J, the junction contained 7 bases not matched to a gene. Germline V lookup: CDR1 SEHNR, CDR2 FQNEAQ (reference sequence). The chain's CDR3 is CASGRGGQFF. The CDR3 nucleotides are TGTGCCAGCGGACGGGGGGGCCAATTCTTC.

The rearrangement uses TRBV3-1 (or the pseudogene TRBV3-2) and TRBJ2-1, with 13 nucleotides matching TRBD2. V gave up 2 bases and J gave up 7 bases; unmatched junction bases: 8. The CDR3 length is 17 residues. From germline, CDR1 is LGHDT and CDR2 YNNKEL (reference sequence). DNA of the CDR3: TGTGCCAGCAGCCAAACCGGGACTAGCGGGAAGGGTAATGAGCAGTTCTTC. Translating gives CASSQTGTSGKGNEQFF.

The chain joins TRBV18 to TRBJ2-5; 8 bases agree with TRBD1. The CDR3 is 15 residues long. V dropped 0 bases and J dropped 2; count of bases not matched to a gene: 2. Looked up from germline, CDR1 is KGHSH and CDR2 is LQKENI. This CDR3 reads CASSPPGQEQETQYF. Here the CDR3 DNA reads TGTGCCAGCTCACCACCGGGACAGGAGCAAGAGACCCAGTACTTC.

The gene calls are TRBV10-3 and TRBJ2-3, with no clear D. V was cut by 2 bases and J by 1 base, with 13 bases left in between. This CDR3 region has 16 residues. Germline V CDR1 and CDR2: ENHRY, SYGVKD. The DNA of the CDR3 is TGTGCCATCAGTGAGCTGTACAAAGTGGGCACAGATACGCAGTATTTT. Encoded protein: CAISELYKVGTDTQYF.

In its sample, this clone was seen a few times. This rearrangement joins TRBV18 to TRBJ1-5; D possibly corresponds to TRBD1 (5 bases). The CDR3 is made up of 15 amino acids. The germline V and J ends were trimmed by 4 bases and 3 bases, with 13 bases remaining between them. The germline gives CDR1 KGHSH, CDR2 LQKENI. The CDR3: CASSLYRDSNQPQHF. CDR3 bases: TGTGCCAGCTCACTCTACCGGGACTCCAATCAGCCCCAGCATTTT.

This clone was detected only once. The chain uses TRBV10-3 and TRBJ2-7, with TRBD1 identical over 7 bases. This CDR3 has 13 residues. CDR1 is ENHRY, CDR2 SYGVKD, per germline. Losses at the gene ends were 6 bases for V and 3 bases for J; bases not matched to a gene: 5. The CDR3 loop reads CAISRDSGYEQYF. The CDR3 DNA is TGTGCCATCAGCCGGGACAGCGGCTACGAGCAGTACTTC.

V gene TRBV9 combines with J gene TRBJ1-2; 7 bases are shared with TRBD1. J was trimmed by 9 bases and V by 6 bases; bases with no gene match: 2. CDR3 length: 10 residues. From germline, CDR1 is SGDLS and CDR2 YYNGEE. The CDR3 DNA reads TGTGCCAGCACAGGGGGGAGCTACACCTTC. It codes for CASTGGSYTF.

The gene calls are TRBV6-5 and TRBJ1-2; D is unclear. The CDR3 is 15 residues long. The V end lost 4 bases, the J end lost 5 bases, and 17 bases lay between the germline ends. Per germline, CDR1 MNHEY and CDR2 SVGAGI. The CDR3 region has the DNA TGTGCCAGCAGTTCCTCTTCTTTTTTAATTTATGGCTACACCTTC. Translation gives CASSSSSFLIYGYTF.